This T cell receptor beta chain was documented in a study of blood T cell repertoires in COVID-19. V was clipped by 5 bases and J by 6 bases; unmatched bases: 6. Germline-derived CDR1 and CDR2 are SGHAT and FQNNGV. The CDR3 has 15 residues. Participant ages covered roughly 18 to 89 years across 24 US areas. Participants reported their clinical history, and cohort assignment relied on those reports. Per the original methods: Amplifying reference gene primers gave estimates of nucleated cell counts. Clones were sequenced by immunoSEQ multiplex PCR, and TCRdb holds only the in-frame ones, with some missing. The DNA was the basis for D and trimming; V, J and clone size are from that table. This repertoire shows about 350,000 clones, 88% found once; its top ten account for approximately 1%.

This rearrangement joins TRBV11-2 to TRBJ1-4, with 10 bases lining up with TRBD1. The specimen was PBMCs or T cells enriched from blood (not recorded which). The TCR sequence derives from a woman in her 30s who had been exposed to COVID-19. The CDR3 DNA sequence: TGTGCCAGCAGCCCCGCGGACAGGGGGGATGAAAAACTGTTTTTT. Amino acid sequence: CASSPADRGDEKLFF.